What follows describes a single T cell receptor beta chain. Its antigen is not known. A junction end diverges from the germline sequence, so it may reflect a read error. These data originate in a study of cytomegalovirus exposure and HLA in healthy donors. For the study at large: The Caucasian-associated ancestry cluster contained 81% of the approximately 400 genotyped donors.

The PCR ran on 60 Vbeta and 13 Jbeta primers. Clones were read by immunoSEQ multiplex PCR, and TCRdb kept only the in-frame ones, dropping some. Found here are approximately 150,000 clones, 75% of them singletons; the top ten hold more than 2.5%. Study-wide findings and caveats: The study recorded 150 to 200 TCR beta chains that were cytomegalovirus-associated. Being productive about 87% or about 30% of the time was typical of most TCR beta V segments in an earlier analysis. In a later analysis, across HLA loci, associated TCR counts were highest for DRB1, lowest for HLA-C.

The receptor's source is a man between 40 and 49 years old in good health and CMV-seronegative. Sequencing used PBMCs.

This chain's CDR3 is CASGVLDYGYTF. The CDR3 coding sequence is TGTGCCAGCGGAGTACTAGACTATGGCTACACCTTC. The rearrangement uses TRBV5-1 and TRBJ1-2; D is uncertain. Germline V gene sequence: CDR1 SGHRS, CDR2 YFSETQ. This CDR3 region has 12 residues.